Below, 23 T cell receptor beta chains from the same sample are listed, as sequenced in a study of blood T cell repertoires in COVID-19 (dated by TCRdb to 2018 to 2020). The library was obtained by the immunoSEQ multiplex PCR assay. Sourced from immuneACCESS, this table was stored by TCRdb with only in-frame sequences that have V and J called. A share of the clones is absent; for the studies checked, an unresolved V gene accounts for under half, and the remainder has no known explanation. Recorded for this sample are tens of thousands of clones; roughly 80% of them occurred a single time. Of the sample, about 4.4% falls within the top ten clones. Sequencing was carried out using peripheral blood. Every receptor here comes from a woman of 80 years or more with active or convalescent COVID-19.

The chain recombines TRBV7-3 with TRBJ2-5; a weak D match, TRBD1 (5 bases). In germline, CDR1 is SGHTA, CDR2 FQGTGA. Between the trimmed V and J ends, which lost 5 bases and 3 bases, there was a span of 7 bases. The CDR3 sequence is 12 residues long. This CDR3 is CASSGAEETQYF. CDR3 DNA: TGTGCCAGCAGCGGGGCGGAAGAGACCCAGTACTTC.

A few counts support this clone. The chain combines TRBV19 with TRBJ1-2; 7 bases are shared with TRBD1. After removal of 5 bases from V and 8 bases from J, the junction contained 5 bases not matched to a gene. Germline V gene data show CDR1 as LNHDA and CDR2 as SQIVND (reference sequence). This CDR3 has 12 amino acids. The CDR3 protein is CASSLTGYGYTF. CDR3 bases: TGTGCCAGTAGTCTGACAGGGTACGGCTACACCTTC.

CDR3 nucleotides: TGTGCCAGCAGCGTAGCAGGGGGTGGCTACACCTTC. Residues: CASSVAGGGYTF. The chain is built from TRBV9 and TRBJ1-2; 7 nucleotides agree with TRBD1. Germline loops: CDR1 SGDLS, CDR2 YYNGEE. CDR3 length equals 12 residues. Trimming cost V 0 bases and J 7 bases; bases outside gene matches: 0.

For the CDR3, the DNA is TGTGCCACCAGCAGAGACCCACTAGCGGGGCCCCTCTCCTACGAGCAGTACTTC. This sequence encodes CATSRDPLAGPLSYEQYF. The V call is TRBV15, the J call TRBJ2-7; TRBD2 matches 10 bases. CDR3 length: 18 amino acids. V dropped 0 bases and J dropped 0; count of bases not matched to a gene: 8. The germline V gene encodes CDR1 LNHNV and CDR2 YYDKDF (reference sequence).

The chain uses TRBV7-6 and TRBJ2-3; TRBD1 matches 7 bases. CDR3 length equals 15 residues. CDR1 and CDR2 (germline): SGHVS, FNYEAQ. The ends lost 5 bases at V and 2 bases at J; junction bases unmatched: 7. The CDR3 region has the DNA TGTGCCAGCAGCACCAAGGGACAGTACACAGATACGCAGTATTTT. Its translation: CASSTKGQYTDTQYF. Complete variable domain (other parts from reference TRBV7-6 and TRBJ2-3): GAGVSQSPRYKVTKRGQDVALRCDPISGHVSLYWYRQALGQGPEFLTYFNYEAQQDKSGLPNDRFSAERPEGSISTLTIQRTEQRDSAMYRCASSTKGQYTDTQYFGPGTRLTVL.

The chain links TRBV7-2 to TRBJ2-4; D is unresolved. This CDR3 is built from 16 residues. Germline CDR1 SGHTA, CDR2 FQGNSA. Between the trimmed V and J ends, which lost 5 bases and 0 bases, there was a span of 14 bases. The CDR3 coding sequence is TGTGCCAGCAGCCCGGCGGCACCACTAGCCAAAAACATTCAGTACTTC. Translated: CASSPAAPLAKNIQYF.

In DNA, the CDR3 is TGCGCCAGCTCTCCGGGACTAGCAGTGAAGGGGGAGCAGTTCTTC. The encoded protein is CASSPGLAVKGEQFF. This rearrangement joins TRBV5-1 to TRBJ2-1; 9 nucleotides align to TRBD2. The germline gives CDR1 SGHRS, CDR2 YFSETQ. The ends lost 7 bases at V and 10 bases at J; junction bases unmatched: 15. The CDR3 extends over 15 amino acids.

The chain carries TRBV11-2 and TRBJ1-2; D gene ambiguous. CDR1 and CDR2 from the germline V gene are SGHAT and FQNNGV. The CDR3 extends over 14 amino acids. Trimming removed 1 base from V and 2 bases from J, with 8 bases in between. The CDR3 nucleotides read TGTGCCAGCAGCTTAGGGCCCTCCAACTATGGCTACACCTTC. Amino acids: CASSLGPSNYGYTF.

J is TRBJ1-2 and V is TRBV4-2; no reliable D call. V was trimmed by 0 bases and J by 0 bases, leaving 11 bases between them. The germline gives CDR1 LGHNA, CDR2 YNFKEQ. There are 16 residues in the CDR3. The CDR3 region has the DNA TGTGCCAGCAGCCAAGATACAGTCCTATCTAACTATGGCTACACCTTC. Encoded protein: CASSQDTVLSNYGYTF.

V gene TRBV5-4 combines with J gene TRBJ2-3, with TRBD1 as a possible D gene (6 bases). Germline V gives CDR1 SGHNT, CDR2 YYREEE (reference sequence). This CDR3 contains 17 residues. Trimming took off 1 base at V and 1 base at J, with 16 bases between the two ends. CDR3 amino acids: CASSLLQGKIGTDTQYF. The DNA of the CDR3 is TGTGCCAGCAGCTTGCTGCAGGGGAAAATTGGCACAGATACGCAGTATTTT.

The chain links TRBV28 to TRBJ1-1; no clear D gene. This CDR3 contains 15 residues. Trimming removed 2 bases from V and 1 base from J, with 11 bases in between. In germline, CDR1 is MDHEN, CDR2 SYDVKM. DNA for the CDR3: TGTGCCAGCAGTTTAATTGGCCCTCGGAACACTGAAGCTTTCTTT. Its translation is CASSLIGPRNTEAFF.

The chain has TRBV9 and TRBJ2-1; D possibly corresponds to TRBD1 (5 bases). CDR1 and CDR2 from the germline V gene are SGDLS and YYNGEE. Trimming pared 0 bases from V and 7 bases from J, leaving 17 bases between. This CDR3 is built from 16 residues. The CDR3 nucleotides read TGTGCCAGCAGCGTAGCTGGGGCTAGGACCGGGAATGAGCAGTTCTTC. Its translation: CASSVAGARTGNEQFF.

The rearrangement links TRBV9 to TRBJ1-2; 7 bases map to TRBD1. Germline CDR1 reads SGDLS; CDR2 reads YYNGEE. The CDR3 runs to 16 residues. The J segment lost 4 bases and the V segment lost 4 bases, leaving 13 bases of the junction unmatched. The chain's CDR3 is CASSPQGQANSYGYTF. The DNA of the CDR3 is TGTGCCAGCAGCCCCCAAGGACAGGCTAACTCCTATGGCTACACCTTC.

This chain connects TRBV5-5 to TRBJ2-3; D call uncertain. CDR3 size: 14 residues. The V end was cut by 1 base, the J end by 2 bases, with 8 bases between. From germline, CDR1 is SGHKS and CDR2 YYEKEE (reference sequence). The CDR3 here is CASSLILITDTQYF. The DNA for the CDR3 is TGTGCCAGCAGCTTGATTCTTATCACAGATACGCAGTATTTT.

The chain has TRBV6-2 or TRBV6-3 and TRBJ2-3, with 10 positions matching TRBD2. The CDR3 runs 18 residues. After removal of 2 bases from V and 2 bases from J, the junction contained 10 bases not matched to a gene. In germline, CDR1 is MNHEY, CDR2 SVGEGT. The CDR3 reads CASSYSLAGAKDTDTQYF. The CDR3 DNA follows: TGTGCCAGCAGTTACAGTCTAGCGGGGGCCAAAGACACAGATACGCAGTATTTT.

The CDR3 loop is CASSQGIAGELLRSLDEQYF. The CDR3 DNA sequence: TGTGCCAGCAGCCAAGGGATAGCGGGGGAGCTCCTACGAAGCCTTGACGAGCAGTACTTC. The chain employs TRBV3-1 (or the pseudogene TRBV3-2) and TRBJ2-7; 9 nucleotides match TRBD2. The J segment lost 5 bases and the V segment lost 1 base, leaving 21 bases of the junction unmatched. This CDR3 contains 20 residues. The germline V gene has CDR1 LGHDT and CDR2 YNNKEL (reference sequence).

The V and J genes are TRBV5-8 and TRBJ2-6; D is perhaps TRBD1 (6 bases). CDR1 is SGHTS, CDR2 YDEGEE, per germline. This CDR3 is 18 amino acids long. Trimming left V 4 bases short and J 0 bases short, with 17 bases between. The CDR3 reads CASSPGDLVISGANVLTF. The CDR3 DNA is TGTGCCAGCAGCCCAGGGGACCTTGTTATCTCTGGGGCCAACGTCCTGACTTTC.

The chain links TRBV7-9 to TRBJ2-5, with no clear D. CDR3 size: 14 residues. With 0 bases removed from V and 2 bases from J, the gap between germline ends came to 7 bases. Germline V lookup: CDR1 SEHNR, CDR2 FQNEAQ (reference sequence). Here the CDR3 reads CASSLASNQETQYF. The CDR3 DNA reads as TGTGCCAGCAGCTTAGCTTCCAATCAAGAGACCCAGTACTTC.

This sequence joins TRBV5-8 and TRBJ2-2, with D perhaps TRBD1 (7 bases). The V end was cut by 4 bases, the J end by 5 bases, with 18 bases between. This CDR3 has 16 amino acids. Germline CDR1 is SGHTS and CDR2 is YDEGEE. The CDR3 sequence: CASSPRVRGRTGELFF. The CDR3 nucleotides are TGTGCCAGCAGCCCTCGGGTCAGGGGGAGGACCGGGGAGCTGTTTTTT.

The chain joins TRBV6-2 or TRBV6-3 to TRBJ2-1; 7 positions match TRBD2. V shed 4 bases and J 4 bases; nucleotides not matched to a gene: 4. Germline V gives CDR1 MNHEY, CDR2 SVGEGT. CDR3 length: 14 amino acids. The CDR3 here is CASSSGTNYNEQFF. The CDR3 DNA sequence: TGTGCCAGCAGTTCCGGGACTAATTACAATGAGCAGTTCTTC.

DNA for the CDR3: TGTGCCAGCAGCTACACCTCACAGGGTTCCTACGAGCAGTACTTC. Amino acids: CASSYTSQGSYEQYF. The gene calls are TRBV7-9 and TRBJ2-7; D is perhaps TRBD1 (6 bases). Germline assignment: CDR1 SEHNR and CDR2 FQNEAQ (reference sequence). V was shortened by 4 bases and J by 1 base, with 14 bases between the two germline ends. There are 15 residues in the CDR3.

This clone was seen once. The rearrangement joins TRBV4-2 to TRBJ2-7, with TRBD2 matching 13 bases. Trimming removed 1 base from V and 3 bases from J; junction bases left unmatched: 9. In germline, CDR1 is LGHNA, CDR2 YNFKEQ. The CDR3 is 18 amino acids. Here the CDR3 reads CASSQVGLAGDGGYEQYF. CDR3 sequence (DNA): TGTGCCAGCAGCCAAGTTGGACTAGCGGGAGACGGGGGCTACGAGCAGTACTTC.

CDR3 sequence (DNA): TGTGCCAGCAGTCAGGGTGGTGAGCAGTTCTTC. Protein sequence: CASSQGGEQFF. The chain has TRBV6-8 and TRBJ2-1; weak D call: TRBD1 (5 bases). Trimming took 5 bases from V and 9 from J, leaving 8 bases between them. Germline assignment: CDR1 MNHGY and CDR2 SAAAGT. The length of the CDR3 is 11 residues.